This TCR beta chain comes out of a study of control samples from healthy donors and cancer patients. The table came from immunoSEQ multiplex PCR; TCRdb's copy has only in-frame clones and leaves some out. The sample has approximately 85,000 clones; around 90% are singletons. V dropped 3 bases and J dropped 9 bases, with 9 bases sitting between them. The CDR3 totals 12 residues. CDR1 is LGHDT and CDR2 is YNNKEL in the germline V gene (reference sequence). The TCR was taken from a woman aged 60 to 75 in good health. The chain recombines TRBV3-1 (or the pseudogene TRBV3-2) with TRBJ2-1; D is undetermined. The sequenced sample consisted of blood. CDR3 nucleotide sequence: TGTGCCAGCAGCCATGGCTTTGGTGAGCAGTTCTTC. Amino acid sequence: CASSHGFGEQFF.